Below, 18 T cell receptor beta chains from the same sample are listed, as sequenced in a study of blood T cell repertoires in COVID-19. The protocol was immunoSEQ multiplex PCR, while the TCRdb copy is restricted to in-frame clones and leaves out a portion. The profile covers nearly 250,000 clones, with 70% to 90% appearing a single time and around 9.8% taken by the ten largest. The sequenced sample was PBMCs or T cells enriched from blood (not recorded which). These receptors all come from a woman aged 50 to 60 with acute COVID-19.

The chain has TRBV11-2 and TRBJ1-2, with 7 positions matching TRBD1. The CDR3 runs to 14 residues. CDR1 and CDR2 (germline): SGHAT, FQNNGV. V lost 3 bases and J lost 3; bases outside the gene matches: 4. The CDR3 nucleotides are TGTGCCAGCAGCTTCACTACAGGGGACTATGGCTACACCTTC. Translation gives CASSFTTGDYGYTF.

This clone was picked up a small number of times. This chain connects TRBV9 to TRBJ1-2, with 11 bases lining up with TRBD1. Germline V gene lookup returns CDR1 SGDLS and CDR2 YYNGEE. The V and J ends lost 1 base and 2 bases, in that order; junction bases with no gene match: 1. This CDR3 contains 15 residues. CDR3: CASSVWDRGNYGYTF. The CDR3 coding sequence is TGTGCCAGCAGCGTATGGGACAGGGGGAACTATGGCTACACCTTC.

The V call is TRBV9, the J call TRBJ2-4, with TRBD2 matching 13 bases. CDR1 is SGDLS, CDR2 YYNGEE, per germline. This CDR3 has 19 residues. With 3 bases clipped from V and 2 bases from J, the junction kept 11 bases outside the gene matches. The CDR3 bases are TGTGCCAGCAGCGCGCGACTAGCGGGGGGCCGATTAACCAAAAACATTCAGTACTTC. Translated: CASSARLAGGRLTKNIQYF.

This clone was detected once. The CDR3 loop reads CASSWAQSLYEQYF. In DNA form, the CDR3 reads TGTGCCAGCAGCTGGGCACAGAGCCTCTACGAGCAGTACTTC. The chain recombines TRBV11-2 with TRBJ2-7; unclear D gene. Germline lookup yields CDR1 SGHAT and CDR2 FQNNGV. The CDR3 runs to 14 residues. Trimming shortened V by 4 bases and J by 3 bases, and 13 bases separated the two germline ends.

The chain has TRBV27 and TRBJ1-5; TRBD1 aligns across 10 bases. The J segment lost 0 bases and the V segment lost 4 bases, leaving 6 bases of the junction unmatched. Germline CDR1 MNHEY, CDR2 SMNVEV (reference sequence). This CDR3 comprises 17 residues. The CDR3 protein is CASSSGQGGYSNQPQHF. CDR3 DNA sequence: TGTGCCAGCAGTTCCGGACAGGGGGGATATAGCAATCAGCCCCAGCATTTT.

The rearrangement links TRBV7-9 to TRBJ1-3; 10 positions agree with TRBD1. This CDR3 is built from 15 residues. The V segment lost 6 bases and the J segment 0 bases; nucleotides outside the gene matches: 2. Germline V CDR1 and CDR2: SEHNR, FQNEAQ (reference sequence). CDR3 region: CASSRTGGSGNTIYF. The CDR3 nucleotides are TGTGCCAGCAGTCGGACAGGGGGCTCTGGAAACACCATATATTTT.

This clone was seen a single time. The CDR3 sequence: CASSQEFRRTLNTEAFF. CDR3 sequence (DNA): TGTGCCAGCAGCCAAGAATTTCGAAGGACTTTGAACACTGAAGCTTTCTTT. The chain uses TRBV3-1 (or the pseudogene TRBV3-2) and TRBJ1-1; the D is unclear. The V gene's germline CDR1 is LGHDT and CDR2 YNNKEL (reference sequence). Trimming took off 0 bases at V and 0 bases at J, with 14 bases between the two ends. The CDR3 extends over 17 amino acids.

The chain couples TRBV2 to TRBJ1-5; TRBD1 might be the D (5 bases). The CDR3 runs to 14 residues. Germline V lookup: CDR1 SNHLY, CDR2 FYNNEI. V was shortened by 3 bases and J by 7 bases, with 13 bases between the two germline ends. CDR3 loop: CASSDREERQPQHF. CDR3 DNA: TGTGCCAGCAGTGACAGGGAAGAGAGGCAGCCCCAGCATTTT.

V and J are TRBV5-1 and TRBJ2-3; no firm D call. CDR3 size: 14 residues. Germline V gene data show CDR1 as SGHRS and CDR2 as YFSETQ. Trimming shortened V by 0 bases and J by 2 bases, and 7 bases separated the two germline ends. The CDR3 is CASSLDSITDTQYF. CDR3 DNA sequence: TGCGCCAGCAGCTTGGACAGTATCACAGATACGCAGTATTTT.

This chain uses TRBV6-2 or TRBV6-3 with TRBJ2-3; a possible D gene is TRBD1 (6 bases). CDR1 is MNHEY and CDR2 is SVGEGT in the germline V gene. The CDR3 extends over 14 amino acids. V lost 2 bases and J 2 bases, leaving 8 bases between the germline ends. The CDR3 region has the DNA TGTGCCAGCAGTTACGGACAGTCCACAGATACGCAGTATTTT. Translating it yields CASSYGQSTDTQYF.

The chain carries TRBV5-1 and TRBJ1-4; D uncertain. Germline V gene data show CDR1 as SGHRS and CDR2 as YFSETQ. The V and J ends lost 0 bases and 7 bases respectively, with 16 bases between them. The CDR3 extends over 16 amino acids. Here the CDR3 reads CASSLGVASVGEKLFF. The CDR3 DNA reads as TGCGCCAGCAGCTTGGGGGTTGCCAGCGTGGGTGAAAAACTGTTTTTT.

The chain employs TRBV5-1 and TRBJ2-2, with 10 bases aligning to TRBD2. Germline-derived CDR1 and CDR2 are SGHRS and YFSETQ. V shed 0 bases, J shed 2 bases, and the junction held 7 bases outside the gene matches. This CDR3 is built from 18 residues. The CDR3 is CASSLALAGAINTGELFF. DNA of the CDR3: TGCGCCAGCAGCTTGGCCCTAGCGGGGGCCATAAACACCGGGGAGCTGTTTTTT. The whole variable domain, filled in from reference TRBV5-1 and TRBJ2-2, reads KAGVTQTPRYLIKTRGQQVTLSCSPISGHRSVSWYQQTPGQGLQFLFEYFSETQRNKGNFPGRFSGRQFSNSRSEMNVSTLELGDSALYLCASSLALAGAINTGELFFGEGSRLTVL.

The table lists this clone with a count of one. The chain has TRBV29-1 and TRBJ1-4; perhaps TRBD1 as D (6 bases). Germline lookup yields CDR1 SQVTM and CDR2 ANQGSEA. The V gene lost 7 bases and the J gene lost 4 bases, with 10 bases spanning the gap. There are 12 residues in the CDR3. CDR3 residues: CSAVRGNEKLFF. For the CDR3, the DNA is TGCAGCGCGGTCAGGGGTAATGAAAAACTGTTTTTT.

This chain links TRBV18 with TRBJ1-3; no clear D gene. The CDR3 is 13 amino acids. Germline-derived CDR1 and CDR2 are KGHSH and LQKENI. V dropped 0 bases and J dropped 7 bases, with 7 bases sitting between them. The CDR3 DNA reads as TGTGCCAGCTCACCACCCGTCCAGAACACCATATATTTT. Amino acids: CASSPPVQNTIYF. Full variable domain (outside the CDR3, taken from reference TRBV18 and TRBJ1-3): NAGVMQNPRHLVRRRGQEARLRCSPMKGHSHVYWYRQLPEEGLKFMVYLQKENIIDESGMPKERFSAEFPKEGPSILRIQQVVRGDSAAYFCASSPPVQNTIYFGEGSWLTVV.

This clone was recorded only once. Other DNA sequences in this sample translate to the same CDR3. The rearrangement uses TRBV5-1 and TRBJ1-6; no clear D gene. V dropped 0 bases and J dropped 8 bases, with 6 bases sitting between them. Germline V gene data show CDR1 as SGHRS and CDR2 as YFSETQ. The CDR3 totals 13 residues. This CDR3 reads CASSLGGDSPLHF. CDR3 nucleotide sequence: TGCGCCAGCAGCTTGGGGGGAGATTCACCCCTCCACTTT.

The chain couples TRBV7-2 to TRBJ1-2, with D perhaps matching TRBD1 (6 bases). Germline CDR1 SGHTA, CDR2 FQGNSA. The CDR3 consists of 13 residues. Deletions cut 4 bases from V and 4 bases from J, with 10 bases between. This CDR3 reads CASSSRQAYGYTF. The CDR3, as DNA: TGTGCCAGCAGCTCAAGACAGGCCTATGGCTACACCTTC.

The V and J genes are TRBV2 and TRBJ1-2, with D maybe TRBD1 (6 bases). The CDR3 runs 15 residues. The V gene's germline CDR1 is SNHLY and CDR2 FYNNEI. Trimming left V 1 base short and J 2 bases short, with 11 bases between. CDR3 coding DNA: TGTGCCAGCAGTGAAGGGGGGCGGAAGAACTATGGCTACACCTTC. Translation: CASSEGGRKNYGYTF.

With regard to this clone: Other DNA sequences in the sample encode the same CDR3. V is TRBV30 and J is TRBJ1-5; 8 nucleotides align to TRBD1. The CDR3 is 15 residues long. Unmatched junction bases numbered 5, after V lost 0 bases and J lost 4 bases. The germline V gene encodes CDR1 GTSNPN and CDR2 SVGIG (reference sequence). The chain's CDR3 is CAWSVGTGSNQPQHF. In DNA, the CDR3 is TGTGCCTGGAGTGTCGGGACAGGTTCTAATCAGCCCCAGCATTTT.